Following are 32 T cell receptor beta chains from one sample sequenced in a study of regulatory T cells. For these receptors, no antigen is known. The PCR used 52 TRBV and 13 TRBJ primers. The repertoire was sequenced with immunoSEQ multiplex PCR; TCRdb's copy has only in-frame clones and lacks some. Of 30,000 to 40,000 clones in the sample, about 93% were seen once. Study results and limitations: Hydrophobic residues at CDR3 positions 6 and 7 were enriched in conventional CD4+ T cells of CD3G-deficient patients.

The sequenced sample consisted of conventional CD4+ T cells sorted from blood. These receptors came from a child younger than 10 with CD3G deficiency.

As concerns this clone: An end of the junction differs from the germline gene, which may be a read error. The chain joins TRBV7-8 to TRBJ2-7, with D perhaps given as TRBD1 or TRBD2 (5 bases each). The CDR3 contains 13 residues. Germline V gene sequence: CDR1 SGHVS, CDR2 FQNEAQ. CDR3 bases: TGTGCCAGCAGCCCCGGGGCAGGCCCACTAGTAGACTTC. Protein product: CASSPGAGPLVDF.

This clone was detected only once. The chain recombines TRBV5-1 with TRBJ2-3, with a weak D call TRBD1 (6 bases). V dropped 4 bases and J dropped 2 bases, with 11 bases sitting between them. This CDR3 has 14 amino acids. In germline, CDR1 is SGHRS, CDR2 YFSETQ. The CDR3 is CASSQGHSTDTQYF. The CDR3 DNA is TGCGCCAGCAGCCAGGGACATTCCACAGATACGCAGTATTTT.

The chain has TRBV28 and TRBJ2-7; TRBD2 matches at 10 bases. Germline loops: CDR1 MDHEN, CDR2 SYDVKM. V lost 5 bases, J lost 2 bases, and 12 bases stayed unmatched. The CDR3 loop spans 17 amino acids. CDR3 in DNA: TGTGCCAGCAGTCCGATCCTTAGCGGGAGGCACCCCTACGAGCAGTACTTC. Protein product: CASSPILSGRHPYEQYF.

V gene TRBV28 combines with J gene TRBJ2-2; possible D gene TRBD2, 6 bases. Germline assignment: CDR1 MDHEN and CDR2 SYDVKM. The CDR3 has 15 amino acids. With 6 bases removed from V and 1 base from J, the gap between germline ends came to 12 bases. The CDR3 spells CASRSGGMNTGELFF. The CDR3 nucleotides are TGTGCCAGCAGGTCCGGGGGTATGAACACCGGGGAGCTGTTTTTT.

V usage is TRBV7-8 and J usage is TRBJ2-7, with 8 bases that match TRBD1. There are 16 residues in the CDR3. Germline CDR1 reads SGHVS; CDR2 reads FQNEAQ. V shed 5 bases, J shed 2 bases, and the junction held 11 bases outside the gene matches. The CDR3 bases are TGTGCCAGCAGCCCCCTAACAGGGGGATACACCTACGAGCAGTACTTC. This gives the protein CASSPLTGGYTYEQYF.

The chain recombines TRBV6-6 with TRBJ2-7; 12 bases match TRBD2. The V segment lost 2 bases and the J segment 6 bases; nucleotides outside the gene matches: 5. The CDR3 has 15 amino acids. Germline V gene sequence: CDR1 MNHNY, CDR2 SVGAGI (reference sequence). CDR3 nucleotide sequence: TGTGCCAGCAGTTACCTAGCGGGAGGGTATGGCGAGCAGTACTTC. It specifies CASSYLAGGYGEQYF.

CDR3: CASRSLAGGGETQYF. In DNA form, the CDR3 reads TGTGCCAGCAGATCGTTAGCGGGAGGTGGAGAGACCCAGTACTTC. The V gene is TRBV28, the J gene TRBJ2-5; TRBD2 matches 10 bases. The V gene's germline CDR1 is MDHEN and CDR2 SYDVKM. The junction had 8 bases not matched to a gene; V was cut back by 6 bases and J by 4 bases. This CDR3 region has 15 residues.

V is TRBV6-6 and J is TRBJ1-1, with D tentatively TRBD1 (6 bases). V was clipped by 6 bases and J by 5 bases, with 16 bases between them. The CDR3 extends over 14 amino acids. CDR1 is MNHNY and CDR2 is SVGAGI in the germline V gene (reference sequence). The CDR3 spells CASSFQGIETEAFF. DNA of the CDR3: TGTGCCAGCAGCTTCCAGGGGATCGAAACTGAAGCTTTCTTT.

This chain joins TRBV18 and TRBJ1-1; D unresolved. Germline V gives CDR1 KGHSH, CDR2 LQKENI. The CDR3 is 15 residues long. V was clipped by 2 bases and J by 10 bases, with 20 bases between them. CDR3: CASSPGFETPESAFF. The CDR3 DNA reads TGTGCCAGCTCACCAGGGTTCGAGACCCCTGAGTCAGCTTTCTTT.

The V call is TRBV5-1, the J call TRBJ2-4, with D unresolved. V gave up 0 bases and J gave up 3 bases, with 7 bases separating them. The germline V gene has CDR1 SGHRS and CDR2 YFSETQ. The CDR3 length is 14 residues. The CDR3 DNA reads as TGCGCCAGCAGCTTGGACGGTATCAAAAACATTCAGTACTTC. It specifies CASSLDGIKNIQYF.

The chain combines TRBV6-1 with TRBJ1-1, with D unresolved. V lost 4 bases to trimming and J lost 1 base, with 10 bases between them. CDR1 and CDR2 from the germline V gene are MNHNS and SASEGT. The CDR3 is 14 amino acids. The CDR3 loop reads CASSGRVSNTEAFF. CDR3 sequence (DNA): TGTGCCAGCAGTGGACGGGTTTCGAACACTGAAGCTTTCTTT.

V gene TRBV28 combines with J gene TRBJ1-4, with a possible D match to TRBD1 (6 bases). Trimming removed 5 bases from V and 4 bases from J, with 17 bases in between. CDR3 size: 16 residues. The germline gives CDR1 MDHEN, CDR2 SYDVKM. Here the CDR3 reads CASSPHPGQLNEKLFF. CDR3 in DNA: TGTGCCAGCAGTCCCCATCCGGGACAACTTAATGAAAAACTGTTTTTT.

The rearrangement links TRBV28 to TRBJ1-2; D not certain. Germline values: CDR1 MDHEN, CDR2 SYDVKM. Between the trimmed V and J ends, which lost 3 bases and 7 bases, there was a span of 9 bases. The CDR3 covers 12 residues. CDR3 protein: CASSFATFGYTF. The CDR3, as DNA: TGTGCCAGCAGTTTCGCTACGTTTGGCTACACCTTC.

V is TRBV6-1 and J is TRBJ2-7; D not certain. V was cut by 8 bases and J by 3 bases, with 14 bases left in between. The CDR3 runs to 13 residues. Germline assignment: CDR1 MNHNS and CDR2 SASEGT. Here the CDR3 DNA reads TGTGCCAGCTGCCTTGGTCCGCACTACGAGCAGTACTTC. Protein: CASCLGPHYEQYF.

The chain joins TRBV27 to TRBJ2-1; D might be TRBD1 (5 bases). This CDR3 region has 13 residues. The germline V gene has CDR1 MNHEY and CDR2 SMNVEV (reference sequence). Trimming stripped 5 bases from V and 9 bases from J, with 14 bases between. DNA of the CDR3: TGTGCCAGCAGTCCCCGTCTTAGGGGTGAGCAGTTCTTC. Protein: CASSPRLRGEQFF.

The CDR3 region has the DNA TGCGCCAGCAGCCTCTCTTTCGAGTTCACCGGGGAGCTGTTTTTT. Translated: CASSLSFEFTGELFF. The J gene is TRBJ2-2, the V gene TRBV5-1; D uncertain. The CDR3 is 15 amino acids. Trimming pared 4 bases from V and 4 bases from J, leaving 14 bases between. Germline CDR1 and CDR2: SGHRS and YFSETQ.

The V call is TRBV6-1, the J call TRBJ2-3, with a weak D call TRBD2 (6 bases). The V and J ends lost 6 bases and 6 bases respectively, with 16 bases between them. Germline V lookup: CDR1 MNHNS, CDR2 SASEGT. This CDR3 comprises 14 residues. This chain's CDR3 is CASRAGTVADTQYF. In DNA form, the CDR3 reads TGTGCCAGCAGGGCCGGGACTGTGGCGGATACGCAGTATTTT.

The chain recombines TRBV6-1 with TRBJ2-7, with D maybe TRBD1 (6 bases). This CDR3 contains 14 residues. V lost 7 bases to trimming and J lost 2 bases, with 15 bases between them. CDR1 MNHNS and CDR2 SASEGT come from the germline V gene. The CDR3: CASMAGARTYEQYF. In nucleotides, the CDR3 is TGTGCCAGCATGGCAGGGGCCCGGACCTACGAGCAGTACTTC.

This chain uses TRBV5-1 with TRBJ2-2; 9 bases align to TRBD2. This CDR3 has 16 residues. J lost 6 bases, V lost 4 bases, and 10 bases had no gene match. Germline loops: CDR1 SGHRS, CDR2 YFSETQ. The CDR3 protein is CASSPGPGLAAGELFF. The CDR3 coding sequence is TGCGCCAGCAGCCCGGGACCGGGACTAGCAGCCGGGGAGCTGTTTTTT.

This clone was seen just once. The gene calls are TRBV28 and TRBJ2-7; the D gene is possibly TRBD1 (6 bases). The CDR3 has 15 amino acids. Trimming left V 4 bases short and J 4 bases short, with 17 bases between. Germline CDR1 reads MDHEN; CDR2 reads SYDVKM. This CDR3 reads CASSSTGQLSYEQYF. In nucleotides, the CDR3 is TGTGCCAGCAGTTCCACCGGACAGCTTTCGTACGAGCAGTACTTC.

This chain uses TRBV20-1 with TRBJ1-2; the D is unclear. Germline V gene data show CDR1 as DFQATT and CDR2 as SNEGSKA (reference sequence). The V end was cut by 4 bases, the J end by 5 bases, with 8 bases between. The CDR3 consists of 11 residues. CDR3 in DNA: TGCAGTGCTAAGACATCGTATGGCTACACCTTC. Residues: CSAKTSYGYTF.

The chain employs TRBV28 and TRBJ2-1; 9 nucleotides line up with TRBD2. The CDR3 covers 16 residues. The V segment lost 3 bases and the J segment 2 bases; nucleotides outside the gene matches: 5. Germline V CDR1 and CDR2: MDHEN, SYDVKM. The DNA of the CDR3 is TGTGCCAGCAGTTTCAGTCTAGCGGGAACCTACAATGAGCAGTTCTTC. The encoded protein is CASSFSLAGTYNEQFF. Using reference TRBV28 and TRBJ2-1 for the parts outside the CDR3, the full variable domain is DVKVTQSSRYLVKRTGEKVFLECVQDMDHENMFWYRQDPGLGLRLIYFSYDVKMKEKGDIPEGYSVSREKKERFSLILESASTNQTSMYLCASSFSLAGTYNEQFFGPGTRLTVL.

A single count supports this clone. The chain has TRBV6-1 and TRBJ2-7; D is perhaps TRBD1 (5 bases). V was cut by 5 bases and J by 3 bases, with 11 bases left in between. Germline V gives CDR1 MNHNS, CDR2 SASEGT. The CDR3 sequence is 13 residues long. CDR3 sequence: CASSRQIGYEQYF. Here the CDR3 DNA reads TGTGCCAGCAGTCGACAGATCGGCTACGAGCAGTACTTC.

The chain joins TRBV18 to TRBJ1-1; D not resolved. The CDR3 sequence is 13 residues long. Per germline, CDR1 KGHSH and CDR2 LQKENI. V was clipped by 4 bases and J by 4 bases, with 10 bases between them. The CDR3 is CASSQGLSTEAFF. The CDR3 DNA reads TGTGCCAGCTCACAGGGTTTGAGCACTGAAGCTTTCTTT.

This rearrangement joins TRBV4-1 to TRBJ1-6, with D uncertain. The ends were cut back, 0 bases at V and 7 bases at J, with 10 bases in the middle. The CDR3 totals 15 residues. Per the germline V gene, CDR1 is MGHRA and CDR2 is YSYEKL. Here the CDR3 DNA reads TGCGCCAGCAGCCAAGAAGGAACGGGGAATTCACCCCTCCACTTT. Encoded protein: CASSQEGTGNSPLHF.

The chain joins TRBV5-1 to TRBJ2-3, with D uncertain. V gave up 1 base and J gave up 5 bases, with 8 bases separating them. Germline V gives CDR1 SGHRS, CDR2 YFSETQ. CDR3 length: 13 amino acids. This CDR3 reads CASSLSHLDTQYF. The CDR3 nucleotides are TGCGCCAGCAGCTTGTCCCATCTAGATACGCAGTATTTT.

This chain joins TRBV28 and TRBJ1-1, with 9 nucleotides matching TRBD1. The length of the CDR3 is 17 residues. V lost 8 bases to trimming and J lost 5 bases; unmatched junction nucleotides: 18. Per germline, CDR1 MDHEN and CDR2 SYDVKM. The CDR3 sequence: CASGNLPGQGGGTEAFF. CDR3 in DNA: TGTGCCAGCGGAAATCTACCGGGACAGGGCGGGGGGACTGAAGCTTTCTTT.

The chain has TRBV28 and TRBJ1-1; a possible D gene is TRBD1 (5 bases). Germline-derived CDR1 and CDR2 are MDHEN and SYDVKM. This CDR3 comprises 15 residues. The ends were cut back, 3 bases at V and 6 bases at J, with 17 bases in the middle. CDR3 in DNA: TGTGCCAGCAGTTTCGTAACCCAACGGGGGGCTGAAGCTTTCTTT. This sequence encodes CASSFVTQRGAEAFF.

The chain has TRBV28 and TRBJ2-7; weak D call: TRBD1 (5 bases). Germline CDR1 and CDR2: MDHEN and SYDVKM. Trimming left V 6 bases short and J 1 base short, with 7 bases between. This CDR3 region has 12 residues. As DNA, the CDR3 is TGTGCCAGCAGCAGGGTTTCCTACGAGCAGTACTTC. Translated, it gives CASSRVSYEQYF.

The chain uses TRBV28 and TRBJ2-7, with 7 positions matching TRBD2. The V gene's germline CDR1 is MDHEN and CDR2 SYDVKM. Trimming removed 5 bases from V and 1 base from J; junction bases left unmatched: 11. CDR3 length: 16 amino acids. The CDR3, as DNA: TGTGCCAGCAGTCCCCCTGCGGGAGTGGGATCCTACGAGCAGTACTTC. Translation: CASSPPAGVGSYEQYF.

This CDR3 reads CASSRTDRAGMRAFF. The CDR3 region has the DNA TGCGCCAGCAGCCGAACGGACAGGGCGGGTATGCGAGCTTTCTTT. The V call is TRBV4-1, the J call TRBJ1-1; 8 positions match TRBD1. This CDR3 is built from 15 residues. CDR1 MGHRA and CDR2 YSYEKL come from the germline V gene. Germline trimming cut 4 bases from V and 10 bases from J; bases unmatched to any gene: 14.

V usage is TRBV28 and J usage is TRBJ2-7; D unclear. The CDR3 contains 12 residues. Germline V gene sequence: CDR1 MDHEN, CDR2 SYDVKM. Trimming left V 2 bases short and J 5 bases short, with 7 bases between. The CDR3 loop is CASSLVGDEQYF. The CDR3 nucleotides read TGTGCCAGCAGTTTAGTCGGCGACGAGCAGTACTTC.